This T cell receptor beta chain was recovered during a study of PD-1 blockade in classical Hodgkin lymphoma. Specified time point: cycle 4 day 1 (C4D1), after less than 7 weeks of nivolumab. Exposure to brentuximab vedotin varied, and each patient had relapsed following autologous stem cell transplantation. Data came from immunoSEQ multiplex PCR; TCRdb stores just in-frame clones and leaves some out. The sample carries about 85,000 clones, 90% recorded once. This TCR came from a human donor with classical Hodgkin lymphoma. This sample comprised peripheral blood mononuclear cells (PBMCs), obtained before the fourth cycle of nivolumab.

CDR3 bases: TGTGCCAGCAGCCAAAATTTTGTTCTCGAGCAGTACTTC. It specifies CASSQNFVLEQYF. The rearrangement uses TRBV7-9 and TRBJ2-7; no clear D. CDR3 length: 13 residues. From germline, CDR1 is SEHNR and CDR2 FQNEAQ (reference sequence). V gave up 5 bases and J gave up 6 bases, with 14 bases separating them.